This TCR beta chain was found in a study of T cell repertoires in cytomegalovirus infection. V shed 3 bases and J shed 0 bases, with 12 bases lying between them. Per germline, CDR1 SGHTA and CDR2 FQGNSA. The CDR3 loop spans 16 amino acids. Whole-study results and caveats: Of the TCR beta families, the public ones yielded a cumulative frequency that identified carriers of CMV plus the relevant HLA.

In its sample, this clonotype was seen many times. The antigen remains unidentified. MiXCR was run by TCRdb on the reads, yielding one entry per CDR3 protein. The table shows around 450,000 distinct CDR3 sequences, with around 10% occurring only once. This clonotype was sampled from a human donor in good health (CMV status not recorded). Some clones in this sample may be carry-over from other donors' samples. The rearrangement links TRBV7-2 to TRBJ2-1; D gene unclear. The source material was PBMCs. The DNA of the CDR3 is TGTGCCAGCAGCTTCGGATGGGCAACCTCCTACAATGAGCAGTTCTTC. Amino acid sequence: CASSFGWATSYNEQFF. Using reference TRBV7-2 and TRBJ2-1 for the parts outside the CDR3, the full variable domain is GAGVSQSPSNKVTEKGKDVELRCDPISGHTALYWYRQSLGQGLEFLIYFQGNSAPDKSGLPSDRFSAERTGGSVSTLTIQRTQQEDSAVYLCASSFGWATSYNEQFFGPGTRLTVL.